This entry lists 6 T cell receptor beta chains sequenced from one sample in a study of cytomegalovirus exposure and HLA in healthy donors. With 60 Vbeta and 13 Jbeta primers, the PCR was carried out. Profiled with immunoSEQ multiplex PCR; TCRdb holds only in-frame clones, not every one. The repertoire consists of 120,000 to 150,000 clones, with 60% to 80% occurring once and the leading ten covering roughly 6.7%. The sample comprised PBMCs. These receptors originate from a woman between 40 and 50 years old in good health and CMV-seropositive.

The chain combines TRBV6-5 with TRBJ1-1, with 7 bases fitting TRBD1. J gave up 0 bases and V 8 bases, and 6 bases lay outside the gene matches. The CDR3 is 14 amino acids. CDR1 is MNHEY and CDR2 is SVGAGI in the germline V gene. The CDR3 protein is CASGEGAVNTEAFF. The CDR3, as DNA: TGTGCCAGCGGCGAGGGGGCAGTGAACACTGAAGCTTTCTTT.

This clone was observed a few times. The chain carries TRBV28 and TRBJ2-7; weak D call: TRBD1 (6 bases). CDR1 and CDR2 from the germline V gene are MDHEN and SYDVKM. This CDR3 spans 15 amino acids. V lost 5 bases and J lost 0, with 14 bases in between. In nucleotides, the CDR3 is TGTGCCAGCAGTACAAGGTGGGACAACTCCTACGAGCAGTACTTC. Its protein is CASSTRWDNSYEQYF.

The chain couples TRBV7-2 to TRBJ2-5; D is ambiguous. V lost 2 bases and J 13 bases, leaving 11 bases between the germline ends. CDR1 is SGHTA, CDR2 FQGNSA, per germline. The CDR3 contains 11 residues. The CDR3 sequence: CASSLQFVSYF. CDR3 in DNA: TGTGCCAGCAGCTTACAGTTCGTGTCGTACTTC.

V gene TRBV7-3 combines with J gene TRBJ2-1, with a tentative D call TRBD1 (8 bases). Germline CDR1 is SGHTA and CDR2 is FQGTGA. V dropped 6 bases and J dropped 9 bases, with 18 bases sitting between them. This CDR3 is 14 amino acids long. CDR3 in amino acids: CASSTAGGGSEQFF. The CDR3 nucleotides read TGTGCCAGCAGTACCGCAGGGGGCGGGAGTGAGCAGTTCTTC.

Turning to this clone: A far larger clone is one nucleotide away, so this likely arose from a read error. This chain joins TRBV4-2 and TRBJ1-1; no reliable D call. Trimming left V 0 bases short and J 4 bases short, with 15 bases between. CDR3 size: 16 residues. Germline CDR1 is LGHNA and CDR2 is YNFKEQ. The CDR3 DNA sequence: TGTGCCAGCAGCCAAGAAACTAGTTCCCTGAGCACTGAAGCTTTCTTT. This codes for CASSQETSSLSTEAFF.

J is TRBJ2-5 and V is TRBV7-2, with D perhaps TRBD1 (5 bases). Between the trimmed V and J ends, which lost 3 bases and 9 bases, there was a span of 8 bases. The CDR3 is made up of 11 amino acids. The V gene's germline CDR1 is SGHTA and CDR2 FQGNSA. The CDR3 DNA follows: TGTGCCAGCAGCTTCCAGGGATCCCAGTACTTC. Encoded protein: CASSFQGSQYF.